One and the same sample provided the 30 T cell receptor beta chains below, sequenced in a study of T cell repertoires in cytomegalovirus infection. Each CDR3 protein is one row after TCRdb ran MiXCR on the reads. The profile shows 200,000 to 250,000 distinct CDR3 sequences, approximately 7% of them singletons. Sequences were obtained from PBMCs. These receptors were obtained from a human donor in good health (CMV status not recorded). Some clones in this sample may be carry-over from other donors' samples.

Ten or more counts support this clonotype. The genes are TRBV2 and TRBJ1-6; no clear D gene. The CDR3 is 14 amino acids. The germline CDR1 and CDR2 sequences are SNHLY and FYNNEI. The ends were cut back, 3 bases at V and 8 bases at J, with 11 bases in the middle. The CDR3 DNA reads TGTGCCAGCAGTGAGGAAACCGGGGATTCACCCCTCCACTTT. It yields the protein CASSEETGDSPLHF.

This clonotype has a count of ten or more. The J gene is TRBJ2-1, the V gene TRBV12-3 or TRBV12-4, with a weak D call TRBD1 (5 bases). The length of the CDR3 is 14 residues. The V end was cut by 3 bases, the J end by 7 bases, with 13 bases between. The CDR3 sequence: CASSFPRVRNEQFF. The DNA for the CDR3 is TGTGCCAGCAGTTTTCCCAGGGTAAGAAATGAGCAGTTCTTC.

The chain joins TRBV20-1 to TRBJ2-7, with 8 bases identical to TRBD1. The junction had 11 bases not matched to a gene; V was cut back by 7 bases and J by 0 bases. Per germline, CDR1 DFQATT and CDR2 SNEGSKA (reference sequence). The CDR3 covers 15 residues. The CDR3 protein is CSVPRRDRTSYEQYF. CDR3 nucleotide sequence: TGCAGTGTTCCGCGGAGGGACAGGACCTCCTACGAGCAGTACTTC.

In this sample, this clonotype turned up many times. The chain carries TRBV12-3 or TRBV12-4 and TRBJ1-1; no clear D gene. V lost 2 bases to trimming and J lost 6 bases, with 10 bases between them. The CDR3 length is 13 residues. The CDR3 sequence is CASSLWDQAEAFF. DNA of the CDR3: TGTGCCAGCAGTTTATGGGATCAAGCTGAAGCTTTCTTT.

The J gene is TRBJ2-5, the V gene TRBV20-1; TRBD1 agrees at 7 bases. Trimming cost V 3 bases and J 0 bases; bases outside gene matches: 7. In germline, CDR1 is DFQATT, CDR2 SNEGSKA (reference sequence). The CDR3 runs 15 residues. The CDR3 loop reads CSASDRQGYQETQYF. The CDR3 nucleotides read TGCAGTGCTAGTGACCGACAGGGCTACCAAGAGACCCAGTACTTC.

This clonotype was counted at least ten times. The chain carries TRBV7-2 and TRBJ2-5; TRBD2 matches at 8 bases. Trimming removed 2 bases from V and 5 bases from J; junction bases left unmatched: 7. The CDR3 covers 15 residues. The germline V gene has CDR1 SGHTA and CDR2 FQGNSA. CDR3 bases: TGTGCCAGCAGCTTAACAATAGCGGGGAGGGAGACCCAGTACTTC. Translating it yields CASSLTIAGRETQYF.

This clonotype was seen at least ten times. The chain recombines TRBV20-1 with TRBJ2-1; 8 bases line up with TRBD2. Germline loops: CDR1 DFQATT, CDR2 SNEGSKA (reference sequence). Trimming removed 3 bases from V and 2 bases from J; junction bases left unmatched: 3. This CDR3 region has 14 residues. CDR3 DNA sequence: TGCAGTGCTAGCGGGCGGGGGGCCTACAATGAGCAGTTCTTC. It translates to CSASGRGAYNEQFF.

This clonotype was found a few times. The chain employs TRBV19 and TRBJ1-1; TRBD1 matches 7 bases. With 7 bases clipped from V and 3 bases from J, the junction kept 8 bases outside the gene matches. In germline, CDR1 is LNHDA, CDR2 SQIVND (reference sequence). The CDR3 covers 14 residues. As DNA, the CDR3 is TGTGCCAGTATTCGGACAGGAACCTACACTGAAGCTTTCTTT. This gives the protein CASIRTGTYTEAFF.

The table lists this clonotype with many counts. The genes are TRBV3-1 and TRBJ2-6; possible D gene TRBD1, 5 bases. The V end was cut by 4 bases, the J end by 0 bases, with 7 bases between. Germline V gene sequence: CDR1 LGHDT, CDR2 YNNKEL (reference sequence). The CDR3 runs 15 residues. The CDR3: CASSRGFSGANVLTF. In DNA form, the CDR3 reads TGTGCCAGCAGCCGGGGCTTCTCTGGGGCCAACGTCCTGACTTTC.

This clonotype was seen repeatedly, ten times or more. The chain employs TRBV29-1 and TRBJ2-2; D might be TRBD2 (5 bases). The germline V gene has CDR1 SQVTM and CDR2 ANQGSEA. V lost 7 bases and J lost 1, with 16 bases in between. CDR3 size: 15 residues. This chain's CDR3 is CSGQGGELNTGELFF. The CDR3 nucleotides read TGCAGCGGACAAGGTGGGGAGCTGAACACCGGGGAGCTGTTTTTT.

This clonotype has ten or more counts. V usage is TRBV7-2 and J usage is TRBJ1-2; D unresolved. The CDR3 covers 13 residues. The V end was cut by 3 bases, the J end by 4 bases, with 9 bases between. Germline V CDR1 and CDR2: SGHTA, FQGNSA. The CDR3 sequence is CASSLNRGYGYTF. In nucleotides, the CDR3 is TGTGCCAGCAGCTTGAACAGAGGCTATGGCTACACCTTC.

In this sample, this clonotype turned up many times. The CDR3, as DNA: TGTGCCAGCAGCCCCTGGGGGGACCTCTCCTACAATGAGCAGTTCTTC. As protein: CASSPWGDLSYNEQFF. The J gene is TRBJ2-1, the V gene TRBV7-2, with D possibly TRBD2 on 6 matching bases. Germline V gene sequence: CDR1 SGHTA, CDR2 FQGNSA. V lost 5 bases to trimming and J lost 0 bases, with 14 bases between them. The CDR3 has 16 residues.

In its sample, this clonotype was seen many times. The chain is built from TRBV5-1 and TRBJ2-5; D unresolved. There are 14 residues in the CDR3. Trimming stripped 0 bases from V and 4 bases from J, with 10 bases between. Per germline, CDR1 SGHRS and CDR2 YFSETQ. The CDR3 loop reads CASSLEGTVETQYF. In nucleotides, the CDR3 is TGCGCCAGCAGCTTGGAGGGTACGGTAGAGACCCAGTACTTC.

The V gene is TRBV27, the J gene TRBJ2-7; maybe TRBD2 (6 bases). V was shortened by 4 bases and J by 3 bases, with 13 bases between the two germline ends. This CDR3 has 14 amino acids. From germline, CDR1 is MNHEY and CDR2 SMNVEV (reference sequence). DNA for the CDR3: TGTGCCAGCAGTTCCGGGGGTACTTTCTACGAGCAGTACTTC. Its protein is CASSSGGTFYEQYF.

This clonotype was seen at least ten times. An end of the junction differs from the germline gene, which may be a read error. This chain uses TRBV7-2 with TRBJ2-1; no reliable D call. This CDR3 has 15 residues. Germline loops: CDR1 SGHTA, CDR2 FQGNSA. The CDR3 is CANSLRSSSYNEQFF. The CDR3 DNA reads TGTGCCAACAGCTTACGGTCCAGCTCCTACAATGAGCAGTTCTTC. The complete variable domain, with remaining parts taken from reference TRBV7-2 and TRBJ2-1, reads GAGVSQSPSNKVTEKGKDVELRCDPISGHTALYWYRQSLGQGLEFLIYFQGNSAPDKSGLPSDRFSAERTGGSVSTLTIQRTQQEDSAVYLCANSLRSSSYNEQFFGPGTRLTVL.

This clonotype was counted ten times or more. The CDR3 here is CASRAQGANSYEQYF. CDR3 coding DNA: TGTGCCAGCAGGGCACAGGGGGCGAACTCCTACGAGCAGTACTTC. V and J are TRBV28 and TRBJ2-7; 9 nucleotides agree with TRBD1. Germline V gene lookup returns CDR1 MDHEN and CDR2 SYDVKM. V was pared by 6 bases and J by 0 bases, with 6 bases of the junction left unmatched. The CDR3 runs to 15 residues.

The chain recombines TRBV2 with TRBJ1-5; no reliable D call. CDR1 and CDR2 (germline): SNHLY, FYNNEI. Trimming removed 0 bases at V and 0 bases at J, with 9 bases between. The CDR3 consists of 16 residues. The CDR3 DNA is TGTGCCAGCAGTGAAGCGCACGCTTATAGCAATCAGCCCCAGCATTTT. It is translated as CASSEAHAYSNQPQHF.

This clonotype was recorded at least ten times. The chain has TRBV6-2 or TRBV6-3 and TRBJ2-2; TRBD1 matches 7 bases. CDR1 and CDR2 from the germline V gene are MNHEY and SVGEGT. The CDR3 is 19 residues long. Trimming took 5 bases from V and 4 from J; bases not matched to a gene: 19. CDR3 bases: TGTGCCAGCAGTCAGCCCCGACTTGACAGGGTTTCGGCCACCGGGGAGCTGTTTTTT. It yields the protein CASSQPRLDRVSATGELFF.

This clonotype has at least ten counts. The chain joins TRBV11-3 to TRBJ2-5; tentative D call: TRBD1 (7 bases). CDR1 is SGHNT, CDR2 YENEEA, per germline. Between the trimmed V and J ends, which lost 5 bases and 2 bases, there was a span of 15 bases. The CDR3 loop spans 15 amino acids. The CDR3 spells CASSPGQGGQETQYF. The CDR3 DNA reads as TGTGCCAGCAGCCCCGGGCAGGGGGGACAAGAGACCCAGTACTTC.

This clonotype has a count of ten or more. The genes are TRBV7-9 and TRBJ1-2; TRBD1 is a possible D gene (5 bases). This CDR3 is 17 amino acids long. The V gene lost 0 bases and the J gene lost 3 bases, with 17 bases spanning the gap. The germline CDR1 and CDR2 sequences are SEHNR and FQNEAQ (reference sequence). The CDR3 spells CASSLARDLGAYYGYTF. CDR3 bases: TGTGCCAGCAGCTTAGCAAGAGACCTAGGGGCGTACTATGGCTACACCTTC. The full variable domain, with the rest looked up from reference TRBV7-9 and TRBJ1-2, is DTGVSQNPRHKITKRGQNVTFRCDPISEHNRLYWYRQTLGQGPEFLTYFQNEAQLEKSRLLSDRFSAERPKGSFSTLEIQRTEQGDSAMYLCASSLARDLGAYYGYTFGSGTRLTVV.

V gene TRBV28 combines with J gene TRBJ1-6; D is possibly TRBD1 (5 bases). Germline V gives CDR1 MDHEN, CDR2 SYDVKM. Trimming left V 8 bases short and J 9 bases short, with 17 bases between. The CDR3 totals 14 residues. CDR3 in DNA: TGTGCCAGCCAAAGTGCAGGGATTTCTTCACCCCTCCACTTT. This sequence encodes CASQSAGISSPLHF.

Turning to this clonotype: At one end the junction does not follow the germline gene, possibly because of a read error. This chain joins TRBV2 and TRBJ2-3; possible D gene TRBD2, 6 bases. The CDR3 spans 13 residues. Germline loops: CDR1 SNHLY, CDR2 FYNNEI. The CDR3 DNA sequence: TGTGCCAGCAAGGAGGGGAACACAGATGCGCAGTATTTT. It specifies CASKEGNTDAQYF.

This clonotype occurred many times. This chain uses TRBV5-5 with TRBJ2-2; TRBD2 agrees at 7 bases. The V gene's germline CDR1 is SGHKS and CDR2 YYEKEE (reference sequence). Trimming removed 7 bases from V and 0 bases from J; junction bases left unmatched: 6. This CDR3 spans 15 amino acids. This CDR3 reads CASGERGANTGELFF. The CDR3 bases are TGTGCCAGCGGGGAACGGGGGGCGAACACCGGGGAGCTGTTTTTT.

This clonotype was counted many times. The chain carries TRBV7-2 and TRBJ1-1, with D perhaps TRBD1 (5 bases). The CDR3 spans 13 residues. V dropped 5 bases and J dropped 0 bases, with 7 bases sitting between them. Germline V lookup: CDR1 SGHTA, CDR2 FQGNSA. CDR3 amino acids: CASSPTVNTEAFF. In nucleotides, the CDR3 is TGTGCCAGCAGCCCGACAGTGAACACTGAAGCTTTCTTT.

Ten or more counts support this clonotype. V is TRBV7-2 and J is TRBJ2-5; maybe TRBD2 (7 bases). The germline V and J ends were trimmed by 5 bases and 5 bases, with 12 bases remaining between them. This CDR3 comprises 13 residues. CDR1 is SGHTA and CDR2 is FQGNSA in the germline V gene. The CDR3 coding sequence is TGTGCCAGCAGCGGGGGGGCCGGGGAGACCCAGTACTTC. Amino acid sequence: CASSGGAGETQYF.

This clonotype was detected many times. This rearrangement joins TRBV20-1 to TRBJ1-2; TRBD1 aligns across 8 bases. Germline V lookup: CDR1 DFQATT, CDR2 SNEGSKA (reference sequence). The V gene end was trimmed by 2 bases and the J gene end by 5 bases; junction bases not matched to a gene: 7. The CDR3 spans 14 residues. The DNA for the CDR3 is TGCAGTGCTAGAACCGGGACAGGAGATTATGGCTACACCTTC. Translating it yields CSARTGTGDYGYTF.

The sample holds a few counts of this clonotype. The chain couples TRBV20-1 to TRBJ2-7; 8 nucleotides align to TRBD1. The germline gives CDR1 DFQATT, CDR2 SNEGSKA (reference sequence). Trimming cost V 1 base and J 3 bases; bases outside gene matches: 8. This CDR3 region has 15 residues. This CDR3 is CSARGYTGGYYEQYF. Here the CDR3 DNA reads TGCAGTGCTAGAGGATACACAGGGGGTTACTACGAGCAGTACTTC.

This clonotype was recorded many times. This chain uses TRBV6-2 or TRBV6-3 with TRBJ1-2, with 10 positions matching TRBD1. Germline V gene sequence: CDR1 MNHEY, CDR2 SVGEGT. After removal of 7 bases from V and 8 bases from J, the junction contained 10 bases not matched to a gene. This CDR3 is 14 amino acids long. The CDR3 sequence: CASNSDRGRRGYTF. The CDR3 nucleotides are TGTGCCAGCAATTCCGACAGGGGGCGAAGGGGCTACACCTTC.

This clonotype was found many times. The chain uses TRBV28 and TRBJ1-1, with TRBD1 identical over 7 bases. V dropped 4 bases and J dropped 6; count of bases not matched to a gene: 14. The CDR3 contains 16 residues. Germline-derived CDR1 and CDR2 are MDHEN and SYDVKM. CDR3 bases: TGTGCCAGCAGTTCCGACCCGGACAGGTTGTGGTCTGAAGCTTTCTTT. Protein: CASSSDPDRLWSEAFF.

This clonotype has a handful of counts. This rearrangement joins TRBV4-3 to TRBJ2-7, with D unclear. V lost 0 bases to trimming and J lost 3 bases, with 24 bases between them. The germline V gene encodes CDR1 LGHNA and CDR2 YSLEER. The CDR3 extends over 19 amino acids. The CDR3 protein is CASSQDQQVRRSPIYEQYF. The CDR3 nucleotides read TGCGCCAGCAGCCAAGATCAACAAGTACGTCGTAGTCCCATCTACGAGCAGTACTTC.